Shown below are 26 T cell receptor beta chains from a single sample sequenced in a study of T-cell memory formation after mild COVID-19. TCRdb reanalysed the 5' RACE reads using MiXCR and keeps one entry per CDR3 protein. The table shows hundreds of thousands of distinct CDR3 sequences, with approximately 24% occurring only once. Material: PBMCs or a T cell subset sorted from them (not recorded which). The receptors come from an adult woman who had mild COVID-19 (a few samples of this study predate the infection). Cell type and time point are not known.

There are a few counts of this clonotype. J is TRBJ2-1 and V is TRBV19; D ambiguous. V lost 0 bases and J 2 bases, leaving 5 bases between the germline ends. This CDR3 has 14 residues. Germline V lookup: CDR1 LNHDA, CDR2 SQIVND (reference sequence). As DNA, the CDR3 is TGTGCCAGTAGTATAGACGGAACCTACAATGAGCAGTTCTTC. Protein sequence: CASSIDGTYNEQFF. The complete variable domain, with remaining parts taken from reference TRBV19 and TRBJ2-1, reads DGGITQSPKYLFRKEGQNVTLSCEQNLNHDAMYWYRQDPGQGLRLIYYSQIVNDFQKGDIAEGYSVSREKKESFPLTVTSAQKNPTAFYLCASSIDGTYNEQFFGPGTRLTVL.

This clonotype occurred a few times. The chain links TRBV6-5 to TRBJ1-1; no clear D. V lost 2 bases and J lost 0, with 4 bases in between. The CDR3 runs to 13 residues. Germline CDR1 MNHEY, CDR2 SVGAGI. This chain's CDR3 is CASSYTVNTEAFF. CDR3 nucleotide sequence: TGTGCCAGCAGTTACACAGTGAACACTGAAGCTTTCTTT.

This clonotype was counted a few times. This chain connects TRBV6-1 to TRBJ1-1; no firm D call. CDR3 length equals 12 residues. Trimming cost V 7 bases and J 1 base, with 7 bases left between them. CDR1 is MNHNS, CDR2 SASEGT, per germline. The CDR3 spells CASTVGNTEAFF. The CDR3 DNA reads TGTGCCAGCACAGTCGGGAACACTGAAGCTTTCTTT.

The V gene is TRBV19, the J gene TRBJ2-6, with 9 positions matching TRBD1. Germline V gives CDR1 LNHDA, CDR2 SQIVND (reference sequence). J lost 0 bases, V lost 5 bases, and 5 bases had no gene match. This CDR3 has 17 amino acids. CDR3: CASSAGTGNSGANVLTF. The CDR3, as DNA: TGTGCCAGTAGTGCCGGGACAGGGAACTCTGGGGCCAACGTCCTGACTTTC.

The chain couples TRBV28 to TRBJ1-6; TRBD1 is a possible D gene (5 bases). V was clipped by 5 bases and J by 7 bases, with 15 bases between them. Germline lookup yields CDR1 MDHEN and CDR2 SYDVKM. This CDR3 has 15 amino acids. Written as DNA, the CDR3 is TGTGCCAGCAGTACCCTCGGCAGGGTGAATTCACCCCTCCACTTT. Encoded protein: CASSTLGRVNSPLHF.

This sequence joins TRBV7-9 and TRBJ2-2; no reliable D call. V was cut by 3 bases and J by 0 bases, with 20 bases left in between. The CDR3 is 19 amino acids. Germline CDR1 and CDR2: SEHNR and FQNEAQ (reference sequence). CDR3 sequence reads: CASSLTVGTRFANTGELFF. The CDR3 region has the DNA TGTGCCAGCAGCTTGACCGTTGGCACACGGTTCGCGAACACCGGGGAGCTGTTTTTT.

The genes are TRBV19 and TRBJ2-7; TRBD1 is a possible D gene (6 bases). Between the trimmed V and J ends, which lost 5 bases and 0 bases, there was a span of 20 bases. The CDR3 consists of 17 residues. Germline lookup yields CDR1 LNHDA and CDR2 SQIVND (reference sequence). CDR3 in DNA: TGTGCCAGTAGTTCCAGGGGTTCCCAAATTCTCTCCTACGAGCAGTACTTC. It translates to CASSSRGSQILSYEQYF.

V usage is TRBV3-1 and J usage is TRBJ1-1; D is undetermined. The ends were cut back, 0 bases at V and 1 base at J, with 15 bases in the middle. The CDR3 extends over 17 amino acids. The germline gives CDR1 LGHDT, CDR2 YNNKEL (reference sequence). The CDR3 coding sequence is TGTGCCAGCAGCCAAGATCTGGCGTGGCAGGCGAACACTGAAGCTTTCTTT. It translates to CASSQDLAWQANTEAFF.

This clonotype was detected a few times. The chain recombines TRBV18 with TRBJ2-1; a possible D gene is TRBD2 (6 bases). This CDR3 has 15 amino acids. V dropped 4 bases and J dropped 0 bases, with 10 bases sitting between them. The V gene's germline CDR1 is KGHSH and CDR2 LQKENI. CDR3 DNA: TGTGCCAGCTCACTAGCGGTACTCTCCTACAATGAGCAGTTCTTC. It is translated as CASSLAVLSYNEQFF. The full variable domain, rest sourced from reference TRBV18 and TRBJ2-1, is NAGVMQNPRHLVRRRGQEARLRCSPMKGHSHVYWYRQLPEEGLKFMVYLQKENIIDESGMPKERFSAEFPKEGPSILRIQQVVRGDSAAYFCASSLAVLSYNEQFFGPGTRLTVL.

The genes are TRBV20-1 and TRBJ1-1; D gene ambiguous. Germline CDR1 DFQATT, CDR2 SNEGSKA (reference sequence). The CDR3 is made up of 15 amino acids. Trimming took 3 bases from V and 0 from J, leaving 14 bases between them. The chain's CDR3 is CSARRAQIMNTEAFF. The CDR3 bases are TGCAGTGCTAGGCGCGCCCAAATTATGAACACTGAAGCTTTCTTT.

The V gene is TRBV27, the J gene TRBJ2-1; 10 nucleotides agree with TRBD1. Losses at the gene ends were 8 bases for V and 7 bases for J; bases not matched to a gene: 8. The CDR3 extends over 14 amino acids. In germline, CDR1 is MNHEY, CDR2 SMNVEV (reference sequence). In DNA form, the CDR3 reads TGTGCCAGCTCGCGACAGGGGGCTGAAAATGAGCAGTTCTTC. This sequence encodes CASSRQGAENEQFF.

This CDR3 reads CATRESSGNTIYF. For the CDR3, the DNA is TGTGCCACAAGGGAGAGCTCTGGAAACACCATATATTTT. The gene calls are TRBV18 and TRBJ1-3, with D hard to call. The CDR3 runs to 13 residues. The germline V gene encodes CDR1 KGHSH and CDR2 LQKENI. Trimming shortened V by 10 bases and J by 0 bases, and 10 bases separated the two germline ends.

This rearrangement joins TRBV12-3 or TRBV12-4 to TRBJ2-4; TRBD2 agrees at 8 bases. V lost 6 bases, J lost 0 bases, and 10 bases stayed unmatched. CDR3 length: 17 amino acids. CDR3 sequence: CASRSQERGLAKNIQYF. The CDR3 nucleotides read TGTGCCAGCAGAAGCCAAGAGCGGGGGTTAGCCAAAAACATTCAGTACTTC.

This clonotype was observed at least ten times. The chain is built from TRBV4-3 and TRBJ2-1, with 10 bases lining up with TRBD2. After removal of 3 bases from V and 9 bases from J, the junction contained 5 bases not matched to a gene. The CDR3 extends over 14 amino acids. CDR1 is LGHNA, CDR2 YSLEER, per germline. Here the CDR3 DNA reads TGCGCCAGCAGCCAGTCTAGCGGGAGTTCTGAGCAGTTCTTC. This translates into CASSQSSGSSEQFF.

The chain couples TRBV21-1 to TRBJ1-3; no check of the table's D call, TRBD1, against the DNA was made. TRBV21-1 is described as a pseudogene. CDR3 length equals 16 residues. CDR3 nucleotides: TGTGCCAGCAGCCCACGATGGACAGGGTCTGGAAACACCATATATTTT. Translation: CASSPRWTGSGNTIYF.

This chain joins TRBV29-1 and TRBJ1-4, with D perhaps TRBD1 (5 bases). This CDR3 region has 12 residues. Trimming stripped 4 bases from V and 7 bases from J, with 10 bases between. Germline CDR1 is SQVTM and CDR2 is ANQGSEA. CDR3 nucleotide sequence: TGCAGCGTTGCCCATAGGGGTGAAAAACTGTTTTTT. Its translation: CSVAHRGEKLFF.

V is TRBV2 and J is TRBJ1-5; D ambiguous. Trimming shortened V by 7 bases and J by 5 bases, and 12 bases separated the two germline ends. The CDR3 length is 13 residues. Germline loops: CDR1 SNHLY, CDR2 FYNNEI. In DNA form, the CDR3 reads TGTGCCAGCACCCCGTGGTGGGATCAGCCCCAGCATTTT. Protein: CASTPWWDQPQHF.

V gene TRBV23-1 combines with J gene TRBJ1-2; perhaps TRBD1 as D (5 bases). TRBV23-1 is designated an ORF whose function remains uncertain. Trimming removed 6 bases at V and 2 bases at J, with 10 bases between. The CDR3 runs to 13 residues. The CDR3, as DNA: TGCGCCAGCAGCCCCTGGGGCAACTATGGCTACACCTTC. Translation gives CASSPWGNYGYTF.

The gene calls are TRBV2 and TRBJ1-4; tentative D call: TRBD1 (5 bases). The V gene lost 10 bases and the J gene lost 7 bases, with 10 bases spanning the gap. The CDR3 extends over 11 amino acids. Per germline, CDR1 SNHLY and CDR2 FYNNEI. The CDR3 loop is CAIGGGEKLFF. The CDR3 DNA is TGTGCCATCGGCGGGGGTGAAAAACTGTTTTTT.

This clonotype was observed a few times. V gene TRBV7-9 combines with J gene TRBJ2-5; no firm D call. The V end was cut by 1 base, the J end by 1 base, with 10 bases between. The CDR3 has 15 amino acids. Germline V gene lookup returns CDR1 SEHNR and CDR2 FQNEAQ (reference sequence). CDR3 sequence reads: CASSLGVARQETQYF. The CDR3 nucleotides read TGTGCCAGCAGCTTAGGCGTGGCTCGCCAAGAGACCCAGTACTTC.

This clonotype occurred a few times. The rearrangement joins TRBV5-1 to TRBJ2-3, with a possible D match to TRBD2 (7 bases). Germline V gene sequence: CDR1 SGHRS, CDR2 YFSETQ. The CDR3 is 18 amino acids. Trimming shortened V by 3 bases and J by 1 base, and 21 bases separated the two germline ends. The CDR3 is CASSYPPLRGGGTDTQYF. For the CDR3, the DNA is TGCGCCAGCAGCTACCCTCCTTTGAGGGGGGGAGGCACAGATACGCAGTATTTT.

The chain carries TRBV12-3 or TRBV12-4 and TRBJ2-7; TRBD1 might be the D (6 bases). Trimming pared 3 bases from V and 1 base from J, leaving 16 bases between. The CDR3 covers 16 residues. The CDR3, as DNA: TGTGCCAGCAGTTTCCTCCCGGGACATTTATCCTACGAGCAGTACTTC. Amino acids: CASSFLPGHLSYEQYF.

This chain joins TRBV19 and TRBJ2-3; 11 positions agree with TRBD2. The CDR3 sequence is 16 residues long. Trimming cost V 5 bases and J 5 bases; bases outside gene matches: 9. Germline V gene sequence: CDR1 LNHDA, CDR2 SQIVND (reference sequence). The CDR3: CASSATSGSIVDTQYF. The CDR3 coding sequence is TGTGCCAGTAGTGCAACTAGCGGGAGTATCGTAGATACGCAGTATTTT. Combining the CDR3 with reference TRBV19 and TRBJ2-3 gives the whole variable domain DGGITQSPKYLFRKEGQNVTLSCEQNLNHDAMYWYRQDPGQGLRLIYYSQIVNDFQKGDIAEGYSVSREKKESFPLTVTSAQKNPTAFYLCASSATSGSIVDTQYFGPGTRLTVL.

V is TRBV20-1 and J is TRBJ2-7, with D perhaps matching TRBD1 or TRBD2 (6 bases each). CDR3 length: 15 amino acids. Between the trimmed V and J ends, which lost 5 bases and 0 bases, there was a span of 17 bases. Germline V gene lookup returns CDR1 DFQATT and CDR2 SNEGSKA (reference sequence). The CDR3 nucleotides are TGCAGTGCTGGTGGGGGGACAACCGTCTCCTACGAGCAGTACTTC. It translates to CSAGGGTTVSYEQYF.

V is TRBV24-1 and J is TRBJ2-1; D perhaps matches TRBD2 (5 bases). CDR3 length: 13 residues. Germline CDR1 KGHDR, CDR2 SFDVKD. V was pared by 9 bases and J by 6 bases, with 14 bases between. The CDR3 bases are TGTGCCACCCGGTCGGCTAGCCGCAATGAGCAGTTCTTC. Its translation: CATRSASRNEQFF.

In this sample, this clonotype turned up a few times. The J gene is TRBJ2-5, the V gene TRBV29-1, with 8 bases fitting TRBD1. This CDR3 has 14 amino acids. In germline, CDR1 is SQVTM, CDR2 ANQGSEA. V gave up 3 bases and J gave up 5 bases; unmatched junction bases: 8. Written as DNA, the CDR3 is TGCAGCGTTGACTCCAGGGGGCAGAGGGAGACCCAGTACTTC. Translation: CSVDSRGQRETQYF.